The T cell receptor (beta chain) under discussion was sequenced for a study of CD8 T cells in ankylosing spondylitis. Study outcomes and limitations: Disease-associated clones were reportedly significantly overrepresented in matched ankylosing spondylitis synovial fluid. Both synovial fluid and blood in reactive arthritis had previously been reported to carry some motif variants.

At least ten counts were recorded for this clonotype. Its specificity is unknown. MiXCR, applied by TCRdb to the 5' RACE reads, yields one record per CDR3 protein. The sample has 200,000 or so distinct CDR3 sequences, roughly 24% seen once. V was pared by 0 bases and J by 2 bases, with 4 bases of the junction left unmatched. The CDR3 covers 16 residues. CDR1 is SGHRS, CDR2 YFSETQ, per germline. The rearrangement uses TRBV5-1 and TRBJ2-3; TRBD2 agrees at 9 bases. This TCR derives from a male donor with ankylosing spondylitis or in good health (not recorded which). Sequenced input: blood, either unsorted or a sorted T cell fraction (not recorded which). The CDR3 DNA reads TGCGCCAGCAGCTTGGAGGTAGCGGGGGACACAGATACGCAGTATTTT. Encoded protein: CASSLEVAGDTDTQYF.